Below, 2 T cell receptor beta chains from the same sample are listed, as sequenced in a study of shared clonotypes between healthy human individuals. Here immunoSEQ multiplex PCR was the method, and the copy in TCRdb shows in-frame clones only, minus some. The repertoire holds around 980,000 clones, 75% to 85% seen once, with around 0.6% in the top ten. The sample comprised memory CD4+ T cells from PBMCs. Noted subset: CD45RA-negative fraction. The source of these receptors is a young man in good health. Some clones in this sample may be carry-over from other donors' samples.

This clone appeared once. V gene TRBV13 combines with J gene TRBJ2-5; D is ambiguous. The V end was cut by 4 bases, the J end by 0 bases, with 9 bases between. CDR3 length: 14 amino acids. Germline CDR1 is PRHDT and CDR2 is FYEKMQ (reference sequence). The CDR3 loop reads CASSSTSYQETQYF. The CDR3 DNA sequence: TGTGCCAGCAGCTCCACATCATACCAAGAGACCCAGTACTTC. The full variable domain, completed using reference TRBV13 and TRBJ2-5, is AAGVIQSPRHLIKEKRETATLKCYPIPRHDTVYWYQQGPGQDPQFLISFYEKMQSDKGSIPDRFSAQQFSDYHSELNMSSLELGDSALYFCASSSTSYQETQYFGPGTRLLVL.

This chain uses TRBV20-1 with TRBJ2-1; D remains ambiguous. The CDR3 is made up of 11 amino acids. The V gene's germline CDR1 is DFQATT and CDR2 SNEGSKA (reference sequence). The V gene lost 4 bases and the J gene lost 7 bases, with 8 bases spanning the gap. The CDR3 loop reads CSANRQNEQFF. The CDR3 nucleotides are TGCAGTGCTAACCGCCAGAATGAGCAGTTCTTC.